This record looks at one T cell receptor (beta chain) sequence and its context. What it recognizes is unknown. The trim removed 3 bases at V and 5 bases at J, leaving 9 bases unmatched. Germline CDR1 is LNHDA and CDR2 is SQIVND (reference sequence). CDR3 length: 16 residues. Using immunoSEQ multiplex PCR, the repertoire was profiled, and TCRdb retains in-frame clones only, with some absent. The data contain 95,000 to 150,000 clones, about 96% of them singletons. The data derive from a study of cytomegalovirus exposure and HLA in healthy donors. Study at large: The 110 or so validation repertoires were produced on the same platform as the 700 or so repertoires of the first cohort. This was reported in a later analysis.

Study-wide findings and caveats: The authors listed approximately 150 TCR beta chains as cytomegalovirus-associated. In vitro checks showed that a few CMV-associated chains really do target CMV antigens.

This TCR derives from a man between 18 and 35 years old in good health and CMV-seronegative. V gene TRBV19 combines with J gene TRBJ2-3; 9 bases map to TRBD1. Sequencing used PBMCs. The CDR3 loop is CASSITLGTGKDTQYF. The CDR3 DNA sequence: TGTGCCAGTAGTATTACTCTCGGGACAGGGAAAGATACGCAGTATTTT.